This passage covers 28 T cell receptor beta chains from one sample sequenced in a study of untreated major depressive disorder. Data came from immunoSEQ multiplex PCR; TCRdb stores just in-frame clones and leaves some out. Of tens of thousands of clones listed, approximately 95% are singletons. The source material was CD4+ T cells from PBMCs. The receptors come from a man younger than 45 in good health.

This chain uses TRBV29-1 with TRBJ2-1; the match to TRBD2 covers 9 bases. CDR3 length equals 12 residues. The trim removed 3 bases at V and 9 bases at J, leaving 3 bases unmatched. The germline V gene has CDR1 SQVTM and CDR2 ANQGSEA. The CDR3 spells CSVEPAGGEQFF. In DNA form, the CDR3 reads TGCAGCGTTGAGCCAGCGGGAGGTGAGCAGTTCTTC.

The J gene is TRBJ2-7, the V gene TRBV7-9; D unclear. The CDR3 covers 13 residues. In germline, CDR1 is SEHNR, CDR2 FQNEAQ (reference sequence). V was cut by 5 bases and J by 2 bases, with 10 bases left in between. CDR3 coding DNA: TGTGCCAGCAGCCCCCATGGGGCCTACGAGCAGTACTTC. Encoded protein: CASSPHGAYEQYF.

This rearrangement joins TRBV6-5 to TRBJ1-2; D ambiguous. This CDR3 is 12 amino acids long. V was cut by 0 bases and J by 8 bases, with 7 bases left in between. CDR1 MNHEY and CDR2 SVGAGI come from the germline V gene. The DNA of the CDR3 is TGTGCCAGCAGTTACTCAGGTTTCGGCTACACCTTC. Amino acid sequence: CASSYSGFGYTF.

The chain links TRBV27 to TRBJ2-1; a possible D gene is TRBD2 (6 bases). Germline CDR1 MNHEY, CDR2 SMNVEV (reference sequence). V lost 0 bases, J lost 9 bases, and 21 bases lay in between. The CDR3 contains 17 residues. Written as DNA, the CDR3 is TGTGCCAGCAGTTTATCGCCTGGCGGGGCCATGTCTGCTGAGCAGTTCTTC. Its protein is CASSLSPGGAMSAEQFF.

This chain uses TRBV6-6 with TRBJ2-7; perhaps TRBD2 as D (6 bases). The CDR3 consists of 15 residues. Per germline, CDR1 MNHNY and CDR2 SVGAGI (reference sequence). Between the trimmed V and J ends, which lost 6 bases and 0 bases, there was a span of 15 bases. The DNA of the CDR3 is TGTGCCAGCAGCTTTACAGCGACTAGCTCCTACGAGCAGTACTTC. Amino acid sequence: CASSFTATSSYEQYF.

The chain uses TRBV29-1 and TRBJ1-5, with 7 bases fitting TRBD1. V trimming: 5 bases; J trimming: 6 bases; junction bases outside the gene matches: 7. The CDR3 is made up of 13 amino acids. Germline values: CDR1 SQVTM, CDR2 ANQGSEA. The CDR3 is CSVTLGGGQPQHF. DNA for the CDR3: TGCAGCGTTACCTTAGGGGGCGGTCAGCCCCAGCATTTT. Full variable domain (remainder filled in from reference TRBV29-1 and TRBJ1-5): SAVISQKPSRDICQRGTSLTIQCQVDSQVTMMFWYRQQPGQSLTLIATANQGSEATYESGFVIDKFPISRPNLTFSTLTVSNMSPEDSSIYLCSVTLGGGQPQHFGDGTRLSIL.

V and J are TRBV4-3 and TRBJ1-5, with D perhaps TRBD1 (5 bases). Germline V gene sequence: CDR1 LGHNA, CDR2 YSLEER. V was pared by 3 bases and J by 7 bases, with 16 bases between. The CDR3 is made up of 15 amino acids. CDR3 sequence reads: CASSQGPLRGQPQHF. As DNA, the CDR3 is TGCGCCAGCAGCCAGGGGCCCCTTAGGGGCCAGCCCCAGCATTTT.

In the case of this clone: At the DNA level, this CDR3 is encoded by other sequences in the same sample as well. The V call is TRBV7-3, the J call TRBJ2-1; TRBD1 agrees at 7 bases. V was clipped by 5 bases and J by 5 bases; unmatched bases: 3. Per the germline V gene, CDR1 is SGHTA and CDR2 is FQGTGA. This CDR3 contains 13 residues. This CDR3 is CASSLGQNNEQFF. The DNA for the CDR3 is TGTGCCAGCAGCCTGGGACAGAACAATGAGCAGTTCTTC.

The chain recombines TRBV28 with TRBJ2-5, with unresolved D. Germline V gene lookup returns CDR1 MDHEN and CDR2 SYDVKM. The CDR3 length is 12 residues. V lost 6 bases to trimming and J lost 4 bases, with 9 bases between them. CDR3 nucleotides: TGTGCCAGCAGGGCACTCTCAGAGACCCAGTACTTC. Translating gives CASRALSETQYF.

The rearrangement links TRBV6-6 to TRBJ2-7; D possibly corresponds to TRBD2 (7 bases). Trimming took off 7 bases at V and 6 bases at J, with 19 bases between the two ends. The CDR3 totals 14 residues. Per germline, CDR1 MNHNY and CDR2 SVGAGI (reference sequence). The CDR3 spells CASTPRAGAGEQYF. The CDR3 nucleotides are TGTGCCAGCACTCCCCGTGCGGGGGCGGGCGAGCAGTACTTC.

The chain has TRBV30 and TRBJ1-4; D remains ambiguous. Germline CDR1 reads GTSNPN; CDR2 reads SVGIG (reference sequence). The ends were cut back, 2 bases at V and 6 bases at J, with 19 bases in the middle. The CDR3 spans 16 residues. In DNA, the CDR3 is TGTGCCTGGAGTCAACCCCTGGGAGGCGGGGATGAAAAACTGTTTTTT. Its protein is CAWSQPLGGGDEKLFF.

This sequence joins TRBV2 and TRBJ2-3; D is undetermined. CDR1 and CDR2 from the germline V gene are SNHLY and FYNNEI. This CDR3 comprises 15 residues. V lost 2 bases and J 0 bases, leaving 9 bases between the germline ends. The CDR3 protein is CASSEFASSTDTQYF. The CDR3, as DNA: TGTGCCAGCAGTGAATTTGCGTCTAGCACAGATACGCAGTATTTT.

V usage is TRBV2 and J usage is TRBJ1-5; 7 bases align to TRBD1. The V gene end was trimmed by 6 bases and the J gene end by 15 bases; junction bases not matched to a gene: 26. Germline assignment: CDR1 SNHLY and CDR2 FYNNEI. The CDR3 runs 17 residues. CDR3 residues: CASSFGTPGGQSAQSHF. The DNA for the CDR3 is TGTGCCAGCAGCTTTGGTACACCAGGGGGTCAATCAGCCCAGTCGCATTTT.

The CDR3 here is CASSPLFSRVANTEAFF. As DNA, the CDR3 is TGTGCCAGCAGCCCCCTGTTTTCGAGAGTAGCGAACACTGAAGCTTTCTTT. The chain joins TRBV7-2 to TRBJ1-1, with unresolved D. The V and J ends lost 5 bases and 1 base respectively, with 20 bases between them. Germline V CDR1 and CDR2: SGHTA, FQGNSA. The CDR3 consists of 17 residues.

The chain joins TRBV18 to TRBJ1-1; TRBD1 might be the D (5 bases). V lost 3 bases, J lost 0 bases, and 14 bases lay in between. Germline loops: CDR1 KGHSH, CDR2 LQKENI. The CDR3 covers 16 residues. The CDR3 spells CASSPMDSRVNTEAFF. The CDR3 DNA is TGTGCCAGCTCACCGATGGATAGCAGGGTGAACACTGAAGCTTTCTTT.

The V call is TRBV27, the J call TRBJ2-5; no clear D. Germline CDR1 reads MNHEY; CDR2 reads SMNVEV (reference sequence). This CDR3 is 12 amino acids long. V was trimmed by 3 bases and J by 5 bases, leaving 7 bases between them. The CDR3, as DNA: TGTGCCAGCAGTTTGAAAGGGGAGACCCAGTACTTC. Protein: CASSLKGETQYF.

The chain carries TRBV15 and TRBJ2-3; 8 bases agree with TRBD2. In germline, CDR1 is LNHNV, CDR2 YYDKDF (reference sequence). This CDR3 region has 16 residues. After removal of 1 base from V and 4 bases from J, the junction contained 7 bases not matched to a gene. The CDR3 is CATSRGGLDPPDTQYF. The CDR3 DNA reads TGTGCCACCAGCAGAGGGGGACTAGACCCTCCAGATACGCAGTATTTT.

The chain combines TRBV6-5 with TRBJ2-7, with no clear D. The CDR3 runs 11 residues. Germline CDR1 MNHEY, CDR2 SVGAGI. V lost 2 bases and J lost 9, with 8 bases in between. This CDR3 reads CASSYPDGQYF. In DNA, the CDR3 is TGTGCCAGCAGTTACCCCGATGGGCAGTACTTC.

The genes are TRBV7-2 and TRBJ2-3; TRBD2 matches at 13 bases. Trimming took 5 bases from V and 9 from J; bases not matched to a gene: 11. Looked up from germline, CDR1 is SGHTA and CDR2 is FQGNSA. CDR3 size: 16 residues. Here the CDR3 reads CASSTRTSGGGGTQYF. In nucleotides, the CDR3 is TGTGCCAGCAGCACCCGGACTAGCGGGGGAGGAGGCACGCAGTATTTT.

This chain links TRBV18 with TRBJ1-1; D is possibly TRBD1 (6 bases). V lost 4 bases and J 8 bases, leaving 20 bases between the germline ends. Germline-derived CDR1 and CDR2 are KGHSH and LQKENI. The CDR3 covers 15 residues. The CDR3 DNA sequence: TGTGCCAGCTCACTGGACAGACAAACCGTCGGGGAAGCTTTCTTT. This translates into CASSLDRQTVGEAFF.

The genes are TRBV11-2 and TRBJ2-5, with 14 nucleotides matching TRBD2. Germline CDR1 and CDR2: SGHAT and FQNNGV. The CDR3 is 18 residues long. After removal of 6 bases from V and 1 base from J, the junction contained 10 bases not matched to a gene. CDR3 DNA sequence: TGTGCCAGCAGGTCGACTAGCGGGAGGGGAGTCGTCCAAGAGACCCAGTACTTC. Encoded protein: CASRSTSGRGVVQETQYF.

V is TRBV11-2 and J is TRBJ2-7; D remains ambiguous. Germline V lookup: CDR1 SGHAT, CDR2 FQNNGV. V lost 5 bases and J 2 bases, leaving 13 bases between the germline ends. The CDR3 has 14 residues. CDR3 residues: CASSRTTPPYEQYF. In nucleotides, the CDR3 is TGTGCCAGCAGCCGGACGACTCCGCCCTACGAGCAGTACTTC.

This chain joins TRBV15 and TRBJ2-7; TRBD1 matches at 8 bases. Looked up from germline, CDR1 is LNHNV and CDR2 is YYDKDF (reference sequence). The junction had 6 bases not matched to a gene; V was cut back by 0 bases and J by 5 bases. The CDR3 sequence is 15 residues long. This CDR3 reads CATSRDLAQGDEQYF. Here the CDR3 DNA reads TGTGCCACCAGCAGAGATCTAGCACAGGGGGACGAGCAGTACTTC.

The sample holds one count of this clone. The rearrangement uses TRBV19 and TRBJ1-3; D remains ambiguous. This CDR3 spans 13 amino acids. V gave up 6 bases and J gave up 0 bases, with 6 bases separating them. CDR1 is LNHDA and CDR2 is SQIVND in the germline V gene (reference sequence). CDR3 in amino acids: CASSDSSGNTIYF. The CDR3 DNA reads TGTGCCAGTAGCGATTCCTCTGGAAACACCATATATTTT.

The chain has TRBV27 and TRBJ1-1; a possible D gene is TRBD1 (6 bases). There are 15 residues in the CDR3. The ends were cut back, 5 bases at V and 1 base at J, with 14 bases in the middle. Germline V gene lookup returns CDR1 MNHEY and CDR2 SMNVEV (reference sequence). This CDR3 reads CASSRWGAQNTEAFF. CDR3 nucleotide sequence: TGTGCCAGCAGTCGCTGGGGGGCCCAGAACACTGAAGCTTTCTTT.

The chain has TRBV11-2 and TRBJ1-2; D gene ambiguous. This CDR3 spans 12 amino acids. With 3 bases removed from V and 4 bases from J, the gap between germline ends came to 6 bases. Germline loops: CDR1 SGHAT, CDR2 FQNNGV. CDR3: CASSFTPYGYTF. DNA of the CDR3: TGTGCCAGCAGCTTTACTCCCTATGGCTACACCTTC.

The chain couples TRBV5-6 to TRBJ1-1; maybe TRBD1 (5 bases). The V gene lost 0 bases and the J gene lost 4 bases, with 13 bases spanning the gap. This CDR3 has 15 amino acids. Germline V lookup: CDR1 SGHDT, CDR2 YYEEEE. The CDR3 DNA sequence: TGTGCCAGCAGCTTGGTTTGGGGCCCGACCACTGAAGCTTTCTTT. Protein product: CASSLVWGPTTEAFF.

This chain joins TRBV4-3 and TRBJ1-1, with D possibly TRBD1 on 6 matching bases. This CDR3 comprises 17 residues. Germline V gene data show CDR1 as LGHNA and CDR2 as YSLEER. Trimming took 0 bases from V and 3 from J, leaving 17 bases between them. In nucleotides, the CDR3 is TGCGCCAGCAGCCAAGATTTAGGGGGTTACGTGGACACTGAAGCTTTCTTT. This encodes CASSQDLGGYVDTEAFF.